The 14 T cell receptor beta chains below were found in one sample sequenced in a study of a mutant IDH1 vaccine in newly diagnosed glioma. Time point noted: baseline, week 1 (first vaccination visit). Treatment: pre-vaccination baseline after standard-of-care therapy. The repertoire was sequenced with immunoSEQ multiplex PCR; TCRdb's copy has only in-frame clones and lacks some. The table lists 75,000 to 100,000 clones, 80% to 90% of them singletons. Sample: PBMCs, taken from a glioma patient treated with radiotherapy, temozolomide or both. The receptor set was obtained from a woman between 50 and 59 years old with glioma.

The rearrangement joins TRBV6-6 to TRBJ1-1; 11 bases align to TRBD1. The CDR3 sequence is 16 residues long. V lost 2 bases to trimming and J lost 4 bases; unmatched junction nucleotides: 6. The germline CDR1 and CDR2 sequences are MNHNY and SVGAGI (reference sequence). The chain's CDR3 is CASSYLRTGGSTEAFF. The CDR3 DNA is TGTGCCAGCAGTTACCTCAGGACAGGGGGCAGCACTGAAGCTTTCTTT.

The chain employs TRBV5-1 and TRBJ2-3; D gene unclear. Germline V gives CDR1 SGHRS, CDR2 YFSETQ. The CDR3 is made up of 15 amino acids. Trimming removed 2 bases at V and 2 bases at J, with 12 bases between. For the CDR3, the DNA is TGCGCCAGCAGCTTAAAATCTCGGTTCACAGATACGCAGTATTTT. This sequence encodes CASSLKSRFTDTQYF.

This clone was detected once. The CDR3 DNA sequence: TGTGCCAGCAGCCCGAGGAGGTTCTATGGCTACACCTTC. As protein: CASSPRRFYGYTF. The rearrangement uses TRBV5-6 and TRBJ1-2, with D uncertain. CDR1 and CDR2 from the germline V gene are SGHDT and YYEEEE. The CDR3 consists of 13 residues. The germline V and J ends were trimmed by 4 bases and 4 bases, with 11 bases remaining between them.

V and J are TRBV4-2 and TRBJ2-7; 7 bases agree with TRBD2. With 0 bases clipped from V and 1 base from J, the junction kept 15 bases outside the gene matches. CDR1 and CDR2 (germline): LGHNA, YNFKEQ. This CDR3 is built from 19 residues. CDR3 residues: CASSQEPVGGRTLSYEQYF. DNA for the CDR3: TGTGCCAGCAGCCAAGAACCAGTGGGCGGGAGAACGCTTTCCTACGAGCAGTACTTC.

The chain carries TRBV6-1 and TRBJ1-5, with 9 bases identical to TRBD1. The CDR3 is 14 residues long. Per the germline V gene, CDR1 is MNHNS and CDR2 is SASEGT. Losses at the gene ends were 8 bases for V and 7 bases for J; bases not matched to a gene: 9. The chain's CDR3 is CASSGQGVVQPQHF. Written as DNA, the CDR3 is TGTGCCAGCTCGGGACAGGGTGTGGTACAGCCCCAGCATTTT.

The chain uses TRBV5-5 and TRBJ1-1; D gene ambiguous. Germline CDR1 reads SGHKS; CDR2 reads YYEKEE (reference sequence). The CDR3 has 14 residues. Trimming removed 1 base at V and 4 bases at J, with 11 bases between. CDR3 sequence (DNA): TGTGCCAGCAGCTTGTCCGGGCTTGGCACTGAAGCTTTCTTT. This encodes CASSLSGLGTEAFF.

V is TRBV9 and J is TRBJ2-2; 10 bases are a match to TRBD1. Germline trimming cut 4 bases from V and 4 bases from J; bases unmatched to any gene: 4. The CDR3 extends over 15 amino acids. Germline lookup yields CDR1 SGDLS and CDR2 YYNGEE. The CDR3: CASSPRDRGTGELFF. CDR3 in DNA: TGTGCCAGCAGCCCCCGGGACAGGGGCACCGGGGAGCTGTTTTTT.

This chain uses TRBV27 with TRBJ2-3; D not certain. V lost 6 bases and J lost 3, with 7 bases in between. CDR3 length: 12 amino acids. The V gene's germline CDR1 is MNHEY and CDR2 SMNVEV (reference sequence). The CDR3: CASSKGTDTQYF. In DNA, the CDR3 is TGTGCCAGCAGCAAGGGTACAGATACGCAGTATTTT.

The chain has TRBV9 and TRBJ2-1; TRBD2 aligns across 10 bases. The CDR3 is made up of 18 amino acids. CDR1 is SGDLS, CDR2 YYNGEE, per germline. V was pared by 0 bases and J by 4 bases, with 10 bases of the junction left unmatched. DNA for the CDR3: TGTGCCAGCAGCGTAGACGTCCCCGGACTAGCGGATTACAATGAGCAGTTCTTC. It codes for CASSVDVPGLADYNEQFF.

This clone showed up just once. The chain is built from TRBV4-1 and TRBJ2-6; D is unresolved. CDR1 and CDR2 from the germline V gene are MGHRA and YSYEKL. Trimming took off 4 bases at V and 0 bases at J, with 13 bases between the two ends. The CDR3 consists of 17 residues. This CDR3 is CASSPYGRNSGANVLTF. The CDR3 DNA sequence: TGCGCCAGCAGCCCATACGGACGGAACTCTGGGGCCAACGTCCTGACTTTC.

The rearrangement joins TRBV7-2 to TRBJ2-7; 12 positions agree with TRBD2. The CDR3 length is 16 residues. Germline CDR1 and CDR2: SGHTA and FQGNSA. J lost 0 bases, V lost 5 bases, and 5 bases had no gene match. In DNA, the CDR3 is TGTGCCAGCAGCCGCGGACTAGCGGGACACTCCTACGAGCAGTACTTC. Its translation is CASSRGLAGHSYEQYF.

V usage is TRBV7-6 and J usage is TRBJ2-7, with TRBD1 identical over 9 bases. Germline V lookup: CDR1 SGHVS, CDR2 FNYEAQ. The junction had 6 bases not matched to a gene; V was cut back by 3 bases and J by 6 bases. CDR3 length: 14 residues. CDR3 in amino acids: CASSFPGQGAEQYF. CDR3 nucleotides: TGTGCCAGCAGCTTCCCGGGACAGGGTGCCGAGCAGTACTTC.

Points on this clone: Other DNA variants within this sample encode the same CDR3. The V call is TRBV28, the J call TRBJ2-7; maybe TRBD1 (6 bases). Trimming left V 4 bases short and J 3 bases short, with 16 bases between. Germline CDR1 reads MDHEN; CDR2 reads SYDVKM. There are 15 residues in the CDR3. The CDR3 sequence: CASSSHRVLVYEQYF. The CDR3, as DNA: TGTGCCAGCAGTTCCCACAGGGTTTTAGTCTACGAGCAGTACTTC.

V usage is TRBV30 and J usage is TRBJ1-1; no firm D call. Germline loops: CDR1 GTSNPN, CDR2 SVGIG (reference sequence). This CDR3 is built from 12 residues. Trimming cost V 0 bases and J 0 bases, with 2 bases left between them. The CDR3 nucleotides read TGTGCCTGGAGTGTACTGAACACTGAAGCTTTCTTT. Encoded protein: CAWSVLNTEAFF.